A single T cell receptor beta chain is shown here with its context. What it binds is unknown. Arm-PCR with iRepertoire HTBI primers amplified the CDR3 regions for these TCR beta libraries. Each CDR3 protein gets one entry after TCRdb re-called the multiplex PCR reads with MiXCR. Among 530,000 or so distinct CDR3 sequences, 15% to 20% were seen once, and the ten largest hold 12%. This record comes from a study of regulatory T cells in long-lasting Graves disease. Study-wide results and limits: Public clonotype sharing was higher in persistent than newly diagnosed patients.

Time point reported: newly diagnosed GD, antithyroid drugs for less than 3 months. From RNA extracted from PBMCs, the TCR library was made. The CDR3 consists of 17 residues. After removal of 2 bases from V and 4 bases from J, the junction contained 10 bases not matched to a gene. The V gene's germline CDR1 is SGHRS and CDR2 YFSETQ. This sample was shared with a second study, whose subject was T cells in Graves' hyperthyroidism and ophthalmopathy. As that report states: A set of HTBI primers served as the primers for a first-round RT-PCR of the TCR CDR3.

The specimen was peripheral blood mononuclear cells (PBMCs), collected at new diagnosis, from a patient treated with antithyroid drugs. The chain uses TRBV5-1 and TRBJ2-1, with 9 bases that match TRBD2. The receptor was derived from a man in his late teens or twenties with Graves disease. Here the CDR3 reads CASSFEVAGEHYNEQFF. CDR3 DNA sequence: TGCGCCAGCAGCTTTGAGGTAGCGGGAGAGCATTACAATGAGCAGTTCTTC.